The 10 T cell receptor beta chains reported below all come from one sample, sequenced in a study of early T cells in non-severe SARS-CoV-2 infection (TCRdb year 2021). The method was 5' RACE. Sequenced on a NextSeq 500. TCRdb passed the public sequencing reads through fastp at Q25 and MiXCR, retaining productive beta sequences. Rows are unified per CDR3 protein, each entry keeping the most common DNA and genes. This sample comprises about 83,000 distinct CDR3 sequences, about 12% of them detected only once. The biggest ten clones account for about 6% of the sample. Sequencing was done on a sample of whole blood. The source is an adult who was a healthcare worker with PCR-confirmed SARS-CoV-2 infection or an uninfected control (not recorded which).

The chain links TRBV20-1 to TRBJ2-1; D is ambiguous. CDR1 is DFQATT, CDR2 SNEGSKA, per germline (reference sequence). The CDR3 covers 11 residues. The V end was cut by 3 bases, the J end by 7 bases, with 7 bases between. The CDR3 nucleotides read TGCAGTGCTAGGTTTTATAATGAGCAGTTCTTC. Residues: CSARFYNEQFF.

This clonotype was found a few times. The V call is TRBV19, the J call TRBJ1-1; 9 bases are a match to TRBD1. Looked up from germline, CDR1 is LNHDA and CDR2 is SQIVND (reference sequence). The CDR3 has 13 amino acids. V trimming: 5 bases; J trimming: 11 bases; junction bases outside the gene matches: 9. CDR3 bases: TGTGCCAGTAGTGGCTGGACAGGGGAGAAGGCTTTCTTT. Translated, it gives CASSGWTGEKAFF.

V usage is TRBV5-1 and J usage is TRBJ2-3; 8 bases are a match to TRBD1. The CDR3 has 15 residues. Germline-derived CDR1 and CDR2 are SGHRS and YFSETQ. Trimming at V came to 4 bases and at J to 2 bases, leaving 6 bases not matched to a gene. CDR3 protein: CASSHGQGFTDTQYF. The DNA for the CDR3 is TGCGCCAGCAGCCATGGACAGGGATTCACAGATACGCAGTATTTT. The full variable domain, rest sourced from reference TRBV5-1 and TRBJ2-3, is KAGVTQTPRYLIKTRGQQVTLSCSPISGHRSVSWYQQTPGQGLQFLFEYFSETQRNKGNFPGRFSGRQFSNSRSEMNVSTLELGDSALYLCASSHGQGFTDTQYFGPGTRLTVL.

This clonotype was seen repeatedly, ten times or more. The gene calls are TRBV5-6 and TRBJ1-2, with D tentatively TRBD1 (5 bases). V was shortened by 0 bases and J by 2 bases, with 5 bases between the two germline ends. The CDR3 runs to 13 residues. From germline, CDR1 is SGHDT and CDR2 YYEEEE. The CDR3 here is CASSLGQNYGYTF. The CDR3 DNA reads TGTGCCAGCAGCTTGGGACAGAACTATGGCTACACCTTC.

This clonotype was detected many times. The chain recombines TRBV11-2 with TRBJ2-5; D is ambiguous. Trimming pared 3 bases from V and 3 bases from J, leaving 11 bases between. The CDR3 covers 14 residues. CDR1 and CDR2 from the germline V gene are SGHAT and FQNNGV. The CDR3 loop reads CASSFSYSEETQYF. CDR3 bases: TGTGCCAGCAGCTTTAGTTACAGCGAAGAGACCCAGTACTTC.

V and J are TRBV20-1 and TRBJ2-3, with 8 bases matching TRBD1. J gave up 6 bases and V 2 bases, and 4 bases lay outside the gene matches. Germline V gene data show CDR1 as DFQATT and CDR2 as SNEGSKA (reference sequence). This CDR3 is built from 13 residues. In DNA, the CDR3 is TGCAGTGCTAGAATCAACAGGGGGGATACGCAGTATTTT. Translated, it gives CSARINRGDTQYF.

The chain uses TRBV29-1 and TRBJ2-1; 7 positions match TRBD1. CDR1 and CDR2 from the germline V gene are SQVTM and ANQGSEA. This CDR3 spans 12 amino acids. J gave up 7 bases and V 7 bases, and 7 bases lay outside the gene matches. DNA for the CDR3: TGCAGCGAACAGGGGATAGGGAATGAGCAGTTCTTC. It encodes CSEQGIGNEQFF.

This clonotype has just a few counts. This chain joins TRBV5-1 and TRBJ1-2, with no clear D. V was pared by 1 base and J by 2 bases, with 6 bases between. The CDR3 extends over 13 amino acids. Germline V gene sequence: CDR1 SGHRS, CDR2 YFSETQ. This chain's CDR3 is CASSLYQNYGYTF. The CDR3 bases are TGCGCCAGCAGCTTGTACCAAAACTATGGCTACACCTTC.

This clonotype was observed at least ten times. J is TRBJ2-3 and V is TRBV12-3 or TRBV12-4; 8 bases map to TRBD2. The CDR3 length is 15 residues. V trimming: 6 bases; J trimming: 6 bases; junction bases outside the gene matches: 11. The CDR3 nucleotides are TGTGCCAGCAGGCTCCTCGGGACTAGGTGGGATACGCAGTATTTT. This encodes CASRLLGTRWDTQYF.

The V call is TRBV21-1, the J call TRBJ2-7; TRBD2 is taken as the D call from the table, unchecked against the DNA. TRBV21-1 is a pseudogene. The CDR3 has 13 amino acids. This CDR3 reads CASSRSAGCEQYF. For the CDR3, the DNA is TGTGCCAGCAGCAGATCCGCGGGTTGCGAGCAGTACTTC.